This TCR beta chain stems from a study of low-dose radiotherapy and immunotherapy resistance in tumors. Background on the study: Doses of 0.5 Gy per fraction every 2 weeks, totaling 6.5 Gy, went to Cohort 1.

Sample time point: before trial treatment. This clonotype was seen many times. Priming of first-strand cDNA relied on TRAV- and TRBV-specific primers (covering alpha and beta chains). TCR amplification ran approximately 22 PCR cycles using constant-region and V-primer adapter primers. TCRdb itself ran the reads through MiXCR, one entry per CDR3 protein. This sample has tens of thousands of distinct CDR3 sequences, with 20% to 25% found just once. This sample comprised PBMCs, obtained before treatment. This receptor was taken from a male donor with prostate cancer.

CDR3 nucleotides: TGCGCCAGCAGTCCGGGACTAGCGGGAGCGGCCTACGAGCAGTACTTC. This gives the protein CASSPGLAGAAYEQYF. The chain is built from TRBV5-1 and TRBJ2-7, with 14 bases matching TRBD2. CDR3 length equals 16 residues. V lost 5 bases to trimming and J lost 2 bases; unmatched junction nucleotides: 6. Germline V gene lookup returns CDR1 SGHRS and CDR2 YFSETQ.